These 12 T cell receptor beta chains were sequenced from one sample in a study of cytomegalovirus exposure and HLA in healthy donors. Primers included in the PCR were 60 Vbeta and 13 Jbeta primers. Repertoires were generated with immunoSEQ multiplex PCR, while TCRdb's copy carries only in-frame clones and drops some. The sample records 150,000 or so clones, approximately 80% being singletons. Sequenced material: PBMCs. These receptors originate from a male donor in good health and CMV-seronegative.

The CDR3 DNA reads TGTGCCAGCAGAAAACAGGGGACAGATACGCAGTATTTT. It is translated as CASRKQGTDTQYF. This chain uses TRBV6-5 with TRBJ2-3; 7 bases agree with TRBD1. V dropped 6 bases and J dropped 3; count of bases not matched to a gene: 3. The CDR3 spans 13 residues. Germline CDR1 is MNHEY and CDR2 is SVGAGI.

V gene TRBV30 combines with J gene TRBJ1-2; D might be TRBD1 (5 bases). V lost 5 bases and J 5 bases, leaving 12 bases between the germline ends. CDR1 and CDR2 from the germline V gene are GTSNPN and SVGIG (reference sequence). CDR3 length equals 12 residues. CDR3 protein: CAWVGASYGYTF. Here the CDR3 DNA reads TGTGCCTGGGTAGGGGCTTCTTATGGCTACACCTTC.

The chain employs TRBV7-2 and TRBJ2-7; 8 nucleotides agree with TRBD1. The CDR3 is 16 amino acids. CDR1 and CDR2 (germline): SGHTA, FQGNSA. V shed 1 base, J shed 1 base, and the junction held 6 bases outside the gene matches. DNA of the CDR3: TGTGCCAGCAGCTTAGTTGGCCAGGGGGCGTCCTACGAGCAGTACTTC. It is translated as CASSLVGQGASYEQYF.

The chain couples TRBV5-6 to TRBJ1-2; a possible D gene is TRBD1 (6 bases). CDR3 length equals 14 residues. Trimming pared 3 bases from V and 0 bases from J, leaving 9 bases between. Germline V gene lookup returns CDR1 SGHDT and CDR2 YYEEEE. The CDR3 nucleotides read TGTGCCAGCAGCTCAACAGGGACTAACTATGGCTACACCTTC. It is translated as CASSSTGTNYGYTF.

The gene calls are TRBV10-3 and TRBJ1-2; weak D call: TRBD1 (5 bases). Looked up from germline, CDR1 is ENHRY and CDR2 is SYGVKD. V lost 6 bases to trimming and J lost 3 bases, with 14 bases between them. The length of the CDR3 is 14 residues. CDR3 region: CAISASTGDYGYTF. The CDR3 DNA is TGTGCCATCAGCGCCTCCACAGGAGACTATGGCTACACCTTC.

The chain combines TRBV6-5 with TRBJ2-7; D might be TRBD1 (5 bases). V was trimmed by 0 bases and J by 4 bases, leaving 10 bases between them. In germline, CDR1 is MNHEY, CDR2 SVGAGI. The CDR3 totals 14 residues. The CDR3 here is CASSYSRTGYEQYF. As DNA, the CDR3 is TGTGCCAGCAGTTACTCGCGAACAGGATACGAGCAGTACTTC.

The CDR3 region is CASSLRLAGPGGTQYF. The DNA for the CDR3 is TGTGCCAGCAGCCTTAGACTAGCGGGGCCAGGAGGGACCCAGTACTTC. The chain couples TRBV5-4 to TRBJ2-5; the match to TRBD2 covers 11 bases. This CDR3 has 16 amino acids. V was clipped by 4 bases and J by 7 bases; unmatched bases: 12. CDR1 SGHNT and CDR2 YYREEE come from the germline V gene (reference sequence).

The chain has TRBV5-6 and TRBJ2-7; a weak D match, TRBD1 (6 bases). Germline V gene lookup returns CDR1 SGHDT and CDR2 YYEEEE. CDR3 size: 13 residues. V was clipped by 0 bases and J by 13 bases, with 17 bases between them. CDR3 protein: CASSLANGPGDYF. DNA of the CDR3: TGTGCCAGCAGCTTGGCCAATGGTCCAGGGGACTACTTC.

J is TRBJ1-5 and V is TRBV15; tentative D call: TRBD1 (5 bases). This CDR3 has 16 amino acids. V lost 8 bases and J lost 0, with 17 bases in between. Germline V gene lookup returns CDR1 LNHNV and CDR2 YYDKDF (reference sequence). This chain's CDR3 is CATEERRGGSNQPQHF. As DNA, the CDR3 is TGTGCCACCGAAGAAAGGAGGGGAGGTAGCAATCAGCCCCAGCATTTT. Full variable domain (rest looked up from reference TRBV15 and TRBJ1-5): DAMVIQNPRYQVTQFGKPVTLSCSQTLNHNVMYWYQQKSSQAPKLLFHYYDKDFNNEADTPDNFQSRRPNTSFCFLDIRSPGLGDTAMYLCATEERRGGSNQPQHFGDGTRLSIL.

This clone was seen only once. The chain has TRBV11-1 and TRBJ2-5; TRBD2 matches at 13 bases. V dropped 5 bases and J dropped 4; count of bases not matched to a gene: 4. The V gene's germline CDR1 is SGHAT and CDR2 FQDESV (reference sequence). The CDR3 covers 15 residues. CDR3 residues: CASSLRTSGRETQYF. The CDR3, as DNA: TGTGCCAGCAGCCTACGGACTAGCGGGAGAGAGACCCAGTACTTC.

This clone appeared a single time. The chain carries TRBV9 and TRBJ2-1; a possible D gene is TRBD1 (6 bases). This CDR3 comprises 15 residues. CDR1 is SGDLS, CDR2 YYNGEE, per germline. The ends were cut back, 0 bases at V and 6 bases at J, with 13 bases in the middle. CDR3 in amino acids: CASSVARSGVNEQFF. In DNA form, the CDR3 reads TGTGCCAGCAGCGTAGCTAGGTCAGGGGTCAATGAGCAGTTCTTC.

Only one count was recorded for this clone. The chain links TRBV14 to TRBJ1-2, with TRBD1 identical over 7 bases. Trimming at V came to 1 base and at J to 6 bases, leaving 2 bases not matched to a gene. This CDR3 is built from 13 residues. Germline lookup yields CDR1 SGHDN and CDR2 FVKESK. The CDR3 sequence is CASSQVQGDGYTF. CDR3 nucleotides: TGTGCCAGCAGCCAAGTGCAGGGGGATGGCTACACCTTC.